A selection of T cell receptor beta chains follows, all from one sample in a study of Graves' ophthalmopathy and Graves' hyperthyroidism. Each CDR3 protein is one row after TCRdb ran MiXCR on the multiplex PCR reads. The sample includes approximately 540,000 distinct CDR3 sequences, less than 40% of them seen just once. What was sequenced was peripheral blood or thyroid tissue (not recorded which). The receptor source for this set is an adult man with Graves' hyperthyroidism. The CDR3 runs from the conserved cysteine through the conserved F or W. A D gene is named only where the DNA matches it firmly. The listing skips clone size in some rows; elsewhere it reads once, few, many or a size class.

abundance	d_gene	v_gene	j_gene	len	CDR3aa	CDR3nt
NA	NA	TRBV7-8	TRBJ1-5	15	CASSPGSGGNQPQHF	TGTGCCAGCAGCCCAGGGTCTGGGGGGAATCAGCCCCAGCATTTT
once	NA	TRBV24-1	TRBJ2-5	15	CATSVSGESGETQYF	TGTGCCACCAGTGTGTCAGGGGAATCCGGGGAGACCCAGTACTTC
NA	NA	TRBV7-8	TRBJ2-2	13	CASSLFESGELVF	TGTGCCAGCAGCTTATTCGAATCCGGGGAGCTGGTTTTT
many	NA	TRBV4-1	TRBJ2-7	13	CASSQVVTAGQYF	TGCGCCAGCAGCCAAGTGGTCACAGCGGGGCAGTACTTC
NA	TRBD1	TRBV7-9	TRBJ1-3	18	CASRTGTGGGPSGNTIYF	TGTGCCAGCAGAACCGGGACAGGGGGAGGCCCCTCTGGAAACACCATATATTTT
NA	NA	TRBV20-1	TRBJ1-4	16	CSARFGGAKGNEKLFF	TGCAGTGCTAGATTTGGGGGGGCTAAGGGTAATGAAAAACTGTTTTTT
many	TRBD1	TRBV5-8	TRBJ1-4	15	CASSQDLQGSKKLFF	TGTGCCAGCAGTCAAGACCTACAGGGGAGCAAAAAACTGTTTTTT
many	NA	TRBV20-1	TRBJ1-4	13	CSAPDSYNEKLFF	TGCAGTGCCCCGGACAGCTATAATGAAAAACTGTTTTTT
NA	NA	TRBV20-1	TRBJ2-2	14	CSASIGLWTGELFF	TGCAGTGCTAGCATCGGACTATGGACCGGGGAGCTGTTTTTT
NA	NA	TRBV24-1	TRBJ2-5	16	CATSDPRATDQETQYF	TGTGCCACCAGTGATCCCCGGGCCACGGATCAAGAGACCCAGTACTTC
many	TRBD1	TRBV2	TRBJ2-7	13	CASSDRGFIEQYF	TGTGCCAGCAGCGACAGGGGATTCATCGAGCAGTACTTC
NA	NA	TRBV2	TRBJ1-2	12	CASGGRAGGYTF	TGTGCCAGCGGCGGGAGAGCCGGTGGCTACACCTTC
once	NA	TRBV2	TRBJ1-2	15	CASSEAHRDNDGYTF	TGTGCCAGCAGTGAGGCCCATAGGGATAACGATGGCTACACCTTC
many	TRBD1	TRBV2	TRBJ2-7	14	CASSRGTGPYEQYF	TGTGCCAGCAGTAGGGGGACAGGTCCGTACGAGCAGTACTTC
NA	NA	TRBV5-6	TRBJ1-1	16	CASSLEMGGMNTEAFF	TGTGCCAGCAGCTTGGAGATGGGGGGGATGAACACTGAAGCTTTCTTT
NA	NA	TRBV7-9	TRBJ2-5	15	CASSLQSLPQETQYF	TGTGCCAGCAGTTTACAAAGCCTTCCACAAGAGACCCAGTACTTC
NA	NA	TRBV7-9	TRBJ2-5	13	CASSDNGGETQHF	TGTGCCAGCAGCGATAACGGGGGAGAGACCCAGCACTTC
many	NA	TRBV5-1	TRBJ1-2	13	CASSLARQRGYTF	TGCGCCAGCAGCTTGGCCCGACAGAGGGGCTACACCTTC
many	NA	TRBV7-9	TRBJ1-1	15	CASSFPRGTPTEAFF	TGTGCCAGCAGCTTTCCGCGGGGGACACCCACTGAAGCTTTCTTT
many	TRBD1	TRBV7-8	TRBJ1-6	14	CASRPDRGYSPLHF	TGTGCCAGCAGACCGGACAGGGGCTATTCACCCCTCCACTTT
many	NA	TRBV20-1	TRBJ2-7	15	CSARAGSRISYEQYF	TGCAGTGCTAGAGCGGGGTCCCGAATCTCCTACGAGCAGTACTTC
once	NA	TRBV9	TRBJ2-7	16	CASSLGDLPRPYEQYF	TGTGCCAGCAGTTTGGGGGATCTACCGAGGCCCTACGAGCAGTACTTC
NA	NA	TRBV20-1	TRBJ2-7	12	CSASGGPYEQYF	TGCAGTGCTAGCGGAGGCCCCTACGAGCAGTACTTC
NA	NA	TRBV20-1	TRBJ2-5	16	CSLEGGSGLWGETQYF	TGCAGCCTTGAGGGGGGTAGCGGGCTGTGGGGAGAGACCCAGTACTTC
many	NA	TRBV6-5	TRBJ1-4	16	CASSSTLQGRGEKLFF	TGTGCCAGCAGTTCGACCCTCCAGGGACGCGGTGAAAAACTGTTTTTT
NA	NA	TRBV29-1	TRBJ2-6	15	CSVVGGAGGANVLTF	TGCAGCGTTGTTGGGGGAGCGGGTGGGGCCAACGTCCTGACTTTC
many	NA	TRBV6-6	TRBJ2-7	16	CASSYLGLAGPYEQYF	TGTGCCAGCAGTTACCTCGGTCTGGCGGGACCCTACGAGCAGTACTTC
few	NA	TRBV4-1	TRBJ1-1	18	CASSQDPGGGIMNTEAFF	TGCGCCAGCAGCCAAGATCCTGGGGGGGGGATAATGAACACTGAAGCTTTCTTT
few	NA	TRBV4-1	TRBJ1-5	15	CASSRGQGQGQPQHF	TGCGCCAGCAGCCGGGGGCAGGGTCAAGGTCAGCCCCAGCATTTT
NA	NA	TRBV29-1	TRBJ1-4	14	CSVGRVGANEKLFF	TGCAGCGTTGGAAGGGTTGGAGCTAATGAAAAACTGTTTTTT
NA	TRBD1	TRBV7-2	TRBJ1-2	14	CASSLDGTGDGYTF	TGTGCCAGCAGCTTAGACGGGACAGGGGATGGCTACACCTTC
once	TRBD1	TRBV6-6	TRBJ1-5	14	CASSRGQYNQPQHF	TGTGCCAGCAGTCGGGGACAGTACAATCAGCCCCAGCATTTT
many	NA	TRBV4-1	TRBJ2-6	14	CASSELSGANVLTF	TGCGCCAGCAGCGAACTATCTGGGGCCAACGTCCTGACTTTC
many	TRBD2	TRBV14	TRBJ2-7	13	CASRATSGYEQYF	TGTGCCAGCAGGGCGACTAGCGGCTACGAGCAGTACTTC
many	NA	TRBV4-1	TRBJ1-5	13	CASSPEGGQPQHF	TGCGCCAGCAGCCCTGAGGGGGGGCAGCCCCAGCATTTT
NA	TRBD1	TRBV5-1	TRBJ2-3	16	CASNTLDRGGTDTQYF	TGCGCCAGCAACACCCTCGACAGGGGTGGCACAGATACGCAGTATTTT
many	NA	TRBV5-1	TRBJ1-1	15	CASSFSPAGNTEAFF	TGTGCCAGCAGCTTTTCGCCCGCAGGGAACACTGAAGCTTTCTTT
many	NA	TRBV24-1	TRBJ1-1	13	CATSGEGNTEAFF	TGTGCCACCAGCGGGGAGGGGAACACTGAAGCTTTCTTT
NA	TRBD1	TRBV9	TRBJ2-3	17	CAGSLGGPGTVRDTQYF	TGTGCCGGCAGCTTAGGGGGTCCCGGGACAGTCAGAGATACGCAGTATTTT
NA	TRBD1	TRBV12-3/TRBV12-4	TRBJ1-5	13	CASTLDRVSYEHF	TGTGCCAGCACTCTGGACAGGGTCTCCTACGAGCATTTT
NA	NA	TRBV7-2	TRBJ2-1	17	CASSLYGGLSSYNEQFF	TGTGCCAGCAGCTTATACGGGGGGCTGAGCTCCTACAATGAGCAGTTCTTC
NA	NA	TRBV27	TRBJ1-4	13	CASIWTVREKLFF	TGTGCCAGCATATGGACAGTGAGGGAAAAACTGTTTTTT
few	NA	TRBV19	TRBJ1-5	15	CASSILRGGSQPQHF	TGTGCCAGTAGTATACTGCGGGGGGGCTCTCAGCCCCAGCATTTT
NA	TRBD1	TRBV29-1	TRBJ1-5	16	CSASSLGGQSNQPQHF	TGCAGCGCCAGCAGCTTAGGGGGACAGAGCAATCAGCCCCAGCATTTT
NA	NA	TRBV5-1	TRBJ1-1	15	CARSLAGGMNTEAFF	TGCGCCCGCAGCTTGGCCGGGGGAATGAACACTGAAGCTTTCTTT
NA	NA	TRBV30	TRBJ1-2	14	CAWSVRGLNYGYTF	TGTGCCTGGAGTGTACGGGGTCTGAACTATGGCTACACCTTC
NA	TRBD1	TRBV7-9	TRBJ1-4	17	CASSQLTGGLSNEKLFF	TGCGCCAGCAGCCAACTGACAGGGGGCCTGTCTAATGAAAAACTGTTTTTT
many	NA	TRBV29-1	TRBJ2-5	13	CSVEASPQETQYF	TGCAGCGTTGAGGCCAGCCCCCAAGAGACCCAGTACTTC
NA	NA	TRBV28	TRBJ1-5	18	CASSFMSSLGDSNQPQHF	TGTGCCAGCAGTTTTATGTCCTCCCTAGGGGATAGCAATCAGCCCCAGCATTTT
NA	NA	TRBV7-2	TRBJ1-5	14	CASSSGDGSGTQHF	TGTGCCAGCAGTTCTGGGGACGGCTCCGGGACCCAGCATTTT
few	TRBD2	TRBV10-3	TRBJ2-3	16	CAISESRSGGTDTQYF	TGTGCCATCAGTGAGTCGAGAAGCGGGGGCACAGATACGCAGTATTTT